These T cell receptor beta chains were read from a single sample in a study of blood T cell repertoires in COVID-19. This table comes from immunoSEQ multiplex PCR, and its TCRdb copy is limited to in-frame clones, with some not included. The sample yields roughly 81,000 clones, 82% seen once. Sequencing was done on a sample of peripheral blood. The receptor source for this set is a man aged 55 to 69 with acute or convalescent COVID-19. The CDR3 runs from the conserved cysteine through the conserved F or W. The order of the fields is J gene, D gene, V gene, CDR3 protein, CDR3 DNA. A D gene is named only where the DNA matches it firmly.

j_call: TRBJ2-5
d_call: -
v_call: TRBV5-1
cdr3_aa: CASSLAPGSETQYF
cdr3_nt: TGCGCCAGCAGCTTGGCCCCGGGTTCAGAGACCCAGTACTTC

j_call: TRBJ2-7
d_call: -
v_call: TRBV6-6
cdr3_aa: CASSSPGVYEQYF
cdr3_nt: TGTGCCAGCAGTTCCCCCGGGGTCTACGAGCAGTACTTC

j_call: TRBJ2-7
d_call: TRBD2
v_call: TRBV11-2
cdr3_aa: CASSLVGSGVEQYF
cdr3_nt: TGTGCCAGCAGCTTAGTCGGTAGCGGGGTGGAGCAGTACTTC

j_call: TRBJ1-2
d_call: TRBD1
v_call: TRBV28
cdr3_aa: CASSTSTGMYGYTF
cdr3_nt: TGTGCCAGCAGTACCTCGACAGGGATGTATGGCTACACCTTC

j_call: TRBJ2-1
d_call: -
v_call: TRBV24-1
cdr3_aa: CATSDPQGSSEQFF
cdr3_nt: TGTGCCACCAGTGATCCCCAGGGGTCAAGTGAGCAGTTCTTC

j_call: TRBJ1-3
d_call: -
v_call: TRBV29-1
cdr3_aa: CSVSQAGDSGNTIYF
cdr3_nt: TGCAGCGTCTCACAGGCGGGGGACTCTGGAAACACCATATATTTT

j_call: TRBJ1-5
d_call: -
v_call: TRBV19
cdr3_aa: CASSNQGRLIRPQHF
cdr3_nt: TGTGCCAGTAGTAATCAGGGCAGGCTCATAAGGCCCCAGCATTTT

j_call: TRBJ1-4
d_call: -
v_call: TRBV19
cdr3_aa: CASSGDGQGIRKLFF
cdr3_nt: TGTGCCAGTAGTGGTGACGGGCAGGGGATTAGAAAACTGTTTTTT

j_call: TRBJ2-1
d_call: -
v_call: TRBV24-1
cdr3_aa: CATSEPAQNEQFF
cdr3_nt: TGTGCCACCAGTGAACCCGCACAGAATGAGCAGTTCTTC

j_call: TRBJ1-1
d_call: -
v_call: TRBV19
cdr3_aa: CASREAGARVTEAFF
cdr3_nt: TGTGCCAGTAGGGAAGCGGGGGCGCGAGTCACTGAAGCTTTCTTT

j_call: TRBJ1-1
d_call: -
v_call: TRBV6-5
cdr3_aa: CASSYTGYTEAFF
cdr3_nt: TGTGCCAGCAGCTATACAGGGTACACTGAAGCTTTCTTT